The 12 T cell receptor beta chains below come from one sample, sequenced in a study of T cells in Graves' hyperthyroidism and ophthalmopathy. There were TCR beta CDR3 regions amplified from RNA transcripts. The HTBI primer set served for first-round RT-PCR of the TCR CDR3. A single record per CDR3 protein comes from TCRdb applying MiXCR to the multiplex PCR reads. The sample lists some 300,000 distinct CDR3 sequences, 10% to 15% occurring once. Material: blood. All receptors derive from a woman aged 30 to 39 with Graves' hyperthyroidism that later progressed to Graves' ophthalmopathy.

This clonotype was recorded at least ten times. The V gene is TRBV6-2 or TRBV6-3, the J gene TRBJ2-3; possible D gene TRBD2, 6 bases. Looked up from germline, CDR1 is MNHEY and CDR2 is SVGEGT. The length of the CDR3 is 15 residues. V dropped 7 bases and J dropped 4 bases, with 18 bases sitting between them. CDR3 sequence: CASTPGDLDPDTQYF. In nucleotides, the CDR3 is TGTGCCAGCACTCCGGGGGACCTCGATCCAGATACGCAGTATTTT.

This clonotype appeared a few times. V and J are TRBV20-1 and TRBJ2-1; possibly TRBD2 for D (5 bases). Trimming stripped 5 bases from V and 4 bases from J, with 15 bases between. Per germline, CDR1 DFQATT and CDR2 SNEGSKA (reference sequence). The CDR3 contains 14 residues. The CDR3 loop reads CSADLEAGYNEQFF. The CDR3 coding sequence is TGCAGTGCTGACCTGGAGGCCGGGTACAATGAGCAGTTCTTC.

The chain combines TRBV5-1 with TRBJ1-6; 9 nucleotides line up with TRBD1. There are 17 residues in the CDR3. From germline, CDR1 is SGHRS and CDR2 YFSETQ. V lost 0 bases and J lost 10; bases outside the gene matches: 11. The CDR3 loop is CASSLALGQGRGSPLHF. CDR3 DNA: TGCGCCAGCAGCTTGGCCCTCGGACAGGGGAGAGGATCACCCCTCCACTTT.

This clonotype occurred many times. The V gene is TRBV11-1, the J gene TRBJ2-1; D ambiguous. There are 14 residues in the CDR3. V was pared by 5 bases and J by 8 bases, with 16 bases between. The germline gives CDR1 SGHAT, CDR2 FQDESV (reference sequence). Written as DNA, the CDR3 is TGTGCCAGCAGCCCTGCGACGGTGACCGATGAGCAGTTCTTC. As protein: CASSPATVTDEQFF.

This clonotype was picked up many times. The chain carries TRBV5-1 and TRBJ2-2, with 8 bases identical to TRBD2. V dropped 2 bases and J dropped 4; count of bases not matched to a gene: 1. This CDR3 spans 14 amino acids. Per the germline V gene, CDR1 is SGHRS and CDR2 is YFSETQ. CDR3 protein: CASSLAGATGELFF. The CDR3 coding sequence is TGCGCCAGCAGCTTAGCGGGAGCCACCGGGGAGCTGTTTTTT.

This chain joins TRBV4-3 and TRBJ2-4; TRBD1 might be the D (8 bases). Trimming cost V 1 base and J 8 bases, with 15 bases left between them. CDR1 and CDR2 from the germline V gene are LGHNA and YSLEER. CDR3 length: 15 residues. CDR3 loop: CASSQVTGGGDIQYF. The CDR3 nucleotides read TGCGCCAGCAGCCAAGTCACAGGGGGGGGGGACATTCAGTACTTC.

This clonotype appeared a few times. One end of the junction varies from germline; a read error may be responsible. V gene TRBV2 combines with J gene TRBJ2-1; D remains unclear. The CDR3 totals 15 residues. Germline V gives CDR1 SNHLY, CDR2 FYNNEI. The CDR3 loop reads CASRLASSSYNGQFF. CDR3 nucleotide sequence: TGTGCCAGCAGGCTCGCTAGTTCTTCCTACAATGGGCAGTTCTTC. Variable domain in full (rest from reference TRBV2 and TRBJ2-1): EPEVTQTPSHQVTQMGQEVILRCVPISNHLYFYWYRQILGQKVEFLVSFYNNEISEKSEIFDDQFSVERPDGSNFTLKIRSTKLEDSAMYFCASRLASSSYNGQFFGPGTRLTVL.

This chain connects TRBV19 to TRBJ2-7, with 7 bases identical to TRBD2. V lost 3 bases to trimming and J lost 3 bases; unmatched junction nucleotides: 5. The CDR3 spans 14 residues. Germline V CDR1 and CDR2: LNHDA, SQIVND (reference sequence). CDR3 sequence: CASSMRGSDYEQYF. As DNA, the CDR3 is TGTGCCAGTAGTATGCGGGGGTCCGACTACGAGCAGTACTTC.

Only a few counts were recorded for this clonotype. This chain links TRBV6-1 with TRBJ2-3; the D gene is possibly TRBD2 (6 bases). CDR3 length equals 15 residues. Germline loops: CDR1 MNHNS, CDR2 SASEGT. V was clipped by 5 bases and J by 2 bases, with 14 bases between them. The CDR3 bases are TGTGCCAGCAGTTATGGGGGGAGGTACACAGATACGCAGTATTTT. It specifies CASSYGGRYTDTQYF.

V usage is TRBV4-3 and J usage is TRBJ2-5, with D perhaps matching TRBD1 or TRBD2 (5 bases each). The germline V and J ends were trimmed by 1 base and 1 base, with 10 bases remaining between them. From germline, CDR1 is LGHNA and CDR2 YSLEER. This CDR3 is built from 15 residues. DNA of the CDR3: TGCGCCAGCAGCCAAGGGTGGGGGTCCCAAGAGACCCAGTACTTC. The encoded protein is CASSQGWGSQETQYF.

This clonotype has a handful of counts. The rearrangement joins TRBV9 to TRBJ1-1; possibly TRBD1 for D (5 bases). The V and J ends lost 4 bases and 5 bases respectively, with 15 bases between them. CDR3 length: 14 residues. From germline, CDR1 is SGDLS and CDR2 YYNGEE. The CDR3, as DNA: TGTGCCAGCAGCCCTAGTGGGGGGAAGACTGAAGCTTTCTTT. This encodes CASSPSGGKTEAFF.

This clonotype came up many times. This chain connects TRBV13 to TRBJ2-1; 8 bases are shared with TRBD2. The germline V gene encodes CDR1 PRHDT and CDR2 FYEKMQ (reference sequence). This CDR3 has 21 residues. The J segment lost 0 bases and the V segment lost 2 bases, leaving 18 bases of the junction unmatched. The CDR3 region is CASSLPLTGSGEPSSYNEQFF. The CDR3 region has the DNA TGTGCCAGCAGCTTACCACTAACTGGTAGCGGGGAGCCAAGCTCCTACAATGAGCAGTTCTTC.